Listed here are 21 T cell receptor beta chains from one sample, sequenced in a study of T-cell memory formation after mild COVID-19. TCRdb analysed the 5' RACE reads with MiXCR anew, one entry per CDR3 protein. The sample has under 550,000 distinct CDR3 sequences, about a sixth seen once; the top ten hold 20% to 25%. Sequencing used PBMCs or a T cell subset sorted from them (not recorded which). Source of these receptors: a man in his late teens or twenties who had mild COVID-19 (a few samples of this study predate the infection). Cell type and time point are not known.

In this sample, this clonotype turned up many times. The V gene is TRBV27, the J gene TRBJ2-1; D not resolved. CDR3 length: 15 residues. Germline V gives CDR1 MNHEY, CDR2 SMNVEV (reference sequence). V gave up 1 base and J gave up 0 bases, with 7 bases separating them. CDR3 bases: TGTGCCAGCAGTTTATTGGAAAGCTCCTACAATGAGCAGTTCTTC. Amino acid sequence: CASSLLESSYNEQFF.

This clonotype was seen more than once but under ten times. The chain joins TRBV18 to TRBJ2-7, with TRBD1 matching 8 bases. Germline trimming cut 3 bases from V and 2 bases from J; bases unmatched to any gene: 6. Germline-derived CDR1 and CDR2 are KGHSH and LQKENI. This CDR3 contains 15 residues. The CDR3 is CASSPPGQDTYEQYF. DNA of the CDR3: TGTGCCAGCTCACCCCCGGGACAGGACACCTACGAGCAGTACTTC.

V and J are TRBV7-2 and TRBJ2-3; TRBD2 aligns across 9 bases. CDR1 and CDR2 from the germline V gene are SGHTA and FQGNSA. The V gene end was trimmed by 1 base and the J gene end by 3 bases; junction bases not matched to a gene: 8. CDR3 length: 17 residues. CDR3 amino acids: CASSLEGRGGVTDTQYF. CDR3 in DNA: TGTGCCAGCAGCTTAGAAGGTCGCGGGGGGGTAACAGATACGCAGTATTTT.

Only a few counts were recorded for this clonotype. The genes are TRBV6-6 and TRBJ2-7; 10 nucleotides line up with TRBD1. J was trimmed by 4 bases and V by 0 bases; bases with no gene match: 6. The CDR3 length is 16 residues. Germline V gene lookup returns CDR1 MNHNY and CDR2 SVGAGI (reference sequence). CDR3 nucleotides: TGTGCCAGCAGTTACTCCAGGGACAGGGGAGGGTACGAGCAGTACGTC. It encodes CASSYSRDRGGYEQYV.

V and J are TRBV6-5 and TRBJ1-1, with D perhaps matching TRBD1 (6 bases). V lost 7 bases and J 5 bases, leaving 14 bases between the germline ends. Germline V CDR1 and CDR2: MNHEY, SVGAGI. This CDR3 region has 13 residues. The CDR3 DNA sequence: TGTGCCAGCACGACAGGCAGGAGGACTGAAGCTTTCTTT. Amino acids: CASTTGRRTEAFF.

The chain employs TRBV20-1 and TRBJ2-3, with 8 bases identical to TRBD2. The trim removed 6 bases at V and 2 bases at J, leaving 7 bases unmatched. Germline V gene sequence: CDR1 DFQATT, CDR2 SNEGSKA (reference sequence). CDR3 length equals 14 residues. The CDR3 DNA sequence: TGCAGTGCCAAAATAGCGGGGATCACAGATACGCAGTATTTT. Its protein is CSAKIAGITDTQYF.

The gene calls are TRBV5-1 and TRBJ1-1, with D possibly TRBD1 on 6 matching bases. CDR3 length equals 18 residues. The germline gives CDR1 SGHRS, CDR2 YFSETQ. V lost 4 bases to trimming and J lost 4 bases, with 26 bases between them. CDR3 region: CASSHPTGAGNVITEAFF. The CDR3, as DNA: TGCGCCAGCAGCCACCCGACGGGGGCAGGGAATGTTATCACTGAAGCTTTCTTT.

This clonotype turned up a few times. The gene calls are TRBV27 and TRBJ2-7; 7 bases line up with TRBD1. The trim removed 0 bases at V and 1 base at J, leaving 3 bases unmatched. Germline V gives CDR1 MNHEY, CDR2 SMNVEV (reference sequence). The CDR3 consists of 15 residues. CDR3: CASSLSGTDSYEQYV. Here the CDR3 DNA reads TGTGCCAGCAGTTTATCCGGGACAGATTCCTACGAGCAGTACGTC.

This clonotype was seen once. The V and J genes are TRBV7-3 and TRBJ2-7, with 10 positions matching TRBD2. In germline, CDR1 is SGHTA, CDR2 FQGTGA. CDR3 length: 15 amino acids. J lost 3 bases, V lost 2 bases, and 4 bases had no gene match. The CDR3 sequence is CASSLASGGFYEQYF. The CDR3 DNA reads TGTGCCAGCAGCTTAGCTAGCGGGGGCTTCTACGAGCAGTACTTC.

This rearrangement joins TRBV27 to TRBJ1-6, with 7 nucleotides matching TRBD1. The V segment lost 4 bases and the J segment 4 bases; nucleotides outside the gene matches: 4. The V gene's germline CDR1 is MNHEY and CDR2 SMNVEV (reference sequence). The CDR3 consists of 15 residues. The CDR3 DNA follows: TGTGCCAGCAGTTCGACAGGGAATTATAATTCACCCCTCCACTTT. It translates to CASSSTGNYNSPLHF.

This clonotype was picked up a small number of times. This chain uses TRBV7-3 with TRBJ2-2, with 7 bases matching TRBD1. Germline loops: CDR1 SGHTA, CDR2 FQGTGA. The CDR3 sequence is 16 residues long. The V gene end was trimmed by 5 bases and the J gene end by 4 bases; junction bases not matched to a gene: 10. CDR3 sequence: CASSPTGTASTGELFF. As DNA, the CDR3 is TGTGCCAGCAGCCCCACCGGGACAGCTAGCACCGGGGAGCTGTTTTTT.

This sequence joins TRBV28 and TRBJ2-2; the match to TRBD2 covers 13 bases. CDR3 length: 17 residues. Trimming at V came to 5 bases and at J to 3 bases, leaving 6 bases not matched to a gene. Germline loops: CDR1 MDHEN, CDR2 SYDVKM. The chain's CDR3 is CASSTRLAGGHTGELFF. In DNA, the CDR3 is TGTGCCAGCAGTACCCGACTAGCGGGGGGCCACACCGGGGAGCTGTTTTTT. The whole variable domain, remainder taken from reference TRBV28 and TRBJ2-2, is DVKVTQSSRYLVKRTGEKVFLECVQDMDHENMFWYRQDPGLGLRLIYFSYDVKMKEKGDIPEGYSVSREKKERFSLILESASTNQTSMYLCASSTRLAGGHTGELFFGEGSRLTVL.

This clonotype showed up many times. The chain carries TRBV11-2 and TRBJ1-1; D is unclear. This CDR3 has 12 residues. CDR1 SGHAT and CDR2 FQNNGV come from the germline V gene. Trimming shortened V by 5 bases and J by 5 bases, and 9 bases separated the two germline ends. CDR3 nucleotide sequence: TGTGCCAGCAGCCCCAGCGGTACTGAAGCTTTCTTT. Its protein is CASSPSGTEAFF. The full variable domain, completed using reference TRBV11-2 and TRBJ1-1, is EAGVAQSPRYKIIEKRQSVAFWCNPISGHATLYWYQQILGQGPKLLIQFQNNGVVDDSQLPKDRFSAERLKGVDSTLKIQPAKLEDSAVYLCASSPSGTEAFFGQGTRLTVV.

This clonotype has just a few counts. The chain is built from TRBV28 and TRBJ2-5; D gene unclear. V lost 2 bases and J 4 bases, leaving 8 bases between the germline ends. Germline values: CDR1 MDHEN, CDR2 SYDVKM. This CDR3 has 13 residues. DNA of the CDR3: TGTGCCAGCAGTTTACCAGAAATAGAGACCCAGTACTTC. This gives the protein CASSLPEIETQYF.

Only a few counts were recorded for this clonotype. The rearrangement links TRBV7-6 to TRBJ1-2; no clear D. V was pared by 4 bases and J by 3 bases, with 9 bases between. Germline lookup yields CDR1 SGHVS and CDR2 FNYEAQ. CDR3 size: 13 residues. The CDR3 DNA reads TGTGCCAGCAGCTCGGGGTTGGACTATGGCTACACCTTC. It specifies CASSSGLDYGYTF.

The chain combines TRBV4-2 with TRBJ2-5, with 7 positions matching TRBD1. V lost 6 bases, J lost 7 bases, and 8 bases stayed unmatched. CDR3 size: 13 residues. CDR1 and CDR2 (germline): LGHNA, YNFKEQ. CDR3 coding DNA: TGTGCCAGCAGTGGGGGACAGACGGCGACCCAGTACTTC. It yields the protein CASSGGQTATQYF.

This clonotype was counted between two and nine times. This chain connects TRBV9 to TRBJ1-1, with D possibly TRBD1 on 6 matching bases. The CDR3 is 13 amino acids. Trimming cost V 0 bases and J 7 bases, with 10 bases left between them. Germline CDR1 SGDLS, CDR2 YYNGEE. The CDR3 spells CASSVEGDIEAFF. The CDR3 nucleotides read TGTGCCAGCAGCGTAGAGGGGGATATTGAAGCTTTCTTT.

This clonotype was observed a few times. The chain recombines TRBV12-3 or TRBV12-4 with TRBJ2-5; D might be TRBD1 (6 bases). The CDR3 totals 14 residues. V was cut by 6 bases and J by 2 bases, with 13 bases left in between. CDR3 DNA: TGTGCCAGCAGGCGATCCGACAGGCAAGAGACCCAGTACTTC. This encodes CASRRSDRQETQYF.

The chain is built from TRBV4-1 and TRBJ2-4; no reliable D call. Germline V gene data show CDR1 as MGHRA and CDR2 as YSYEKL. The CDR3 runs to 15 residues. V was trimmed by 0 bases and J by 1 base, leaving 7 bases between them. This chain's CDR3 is CASSQDPTAKNIQYF. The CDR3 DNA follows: TGCGCCAGCAGCCAAGATCCCACGGCCAAAAACATTCAGTACTTC.

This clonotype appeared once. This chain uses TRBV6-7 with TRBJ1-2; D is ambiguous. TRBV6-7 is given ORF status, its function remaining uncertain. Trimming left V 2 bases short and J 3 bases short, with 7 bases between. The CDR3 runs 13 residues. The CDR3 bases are TGTGCCAGCAGTTACGTCCTAGACTATGGCTACACCTTC. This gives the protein CASSYVLDYGYTF.

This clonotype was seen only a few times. CDR3 in DNA: TGCGCCAGCAGCTCCGACAGGGGAGGAAAACTGTTTTTT. It is translated as CASSSDRGGKLFF. V gene TRBV5-1 combines with J gene TRBJ1-4, with 8 positions matching TRBD1. CDR3 length: 13 amino acids. Germline V lookup: CDR1 SGHRS, CDR2 YFSETQ. V lost 3 bases, J lost 10 bases, and 5 bases stayed unmatched.